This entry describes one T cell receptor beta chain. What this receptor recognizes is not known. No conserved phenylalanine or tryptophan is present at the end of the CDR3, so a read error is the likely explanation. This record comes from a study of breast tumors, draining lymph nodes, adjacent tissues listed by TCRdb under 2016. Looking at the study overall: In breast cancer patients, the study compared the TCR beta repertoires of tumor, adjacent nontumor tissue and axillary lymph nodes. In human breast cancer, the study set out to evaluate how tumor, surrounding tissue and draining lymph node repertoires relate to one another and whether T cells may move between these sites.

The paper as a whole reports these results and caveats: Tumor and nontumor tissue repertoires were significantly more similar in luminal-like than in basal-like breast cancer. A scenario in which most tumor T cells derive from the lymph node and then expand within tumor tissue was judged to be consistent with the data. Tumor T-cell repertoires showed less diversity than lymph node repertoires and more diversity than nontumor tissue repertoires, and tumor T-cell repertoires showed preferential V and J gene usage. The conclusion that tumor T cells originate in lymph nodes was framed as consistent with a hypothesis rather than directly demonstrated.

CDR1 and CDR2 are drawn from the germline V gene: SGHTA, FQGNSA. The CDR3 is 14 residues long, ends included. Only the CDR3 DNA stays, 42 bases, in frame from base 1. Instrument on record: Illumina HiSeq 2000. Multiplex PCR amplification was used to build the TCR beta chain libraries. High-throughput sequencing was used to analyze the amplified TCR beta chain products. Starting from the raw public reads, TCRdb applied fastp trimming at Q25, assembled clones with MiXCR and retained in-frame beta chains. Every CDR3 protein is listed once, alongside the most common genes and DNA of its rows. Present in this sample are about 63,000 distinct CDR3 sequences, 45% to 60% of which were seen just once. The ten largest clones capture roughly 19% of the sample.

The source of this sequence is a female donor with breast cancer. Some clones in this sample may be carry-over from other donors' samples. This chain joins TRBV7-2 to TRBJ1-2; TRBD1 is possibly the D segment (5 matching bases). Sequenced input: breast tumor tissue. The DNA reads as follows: TGTGCCAGCAGCTTAGCGCTCGGGGACTATGACTACACCCTC. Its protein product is CASSLALGDYDYTL.